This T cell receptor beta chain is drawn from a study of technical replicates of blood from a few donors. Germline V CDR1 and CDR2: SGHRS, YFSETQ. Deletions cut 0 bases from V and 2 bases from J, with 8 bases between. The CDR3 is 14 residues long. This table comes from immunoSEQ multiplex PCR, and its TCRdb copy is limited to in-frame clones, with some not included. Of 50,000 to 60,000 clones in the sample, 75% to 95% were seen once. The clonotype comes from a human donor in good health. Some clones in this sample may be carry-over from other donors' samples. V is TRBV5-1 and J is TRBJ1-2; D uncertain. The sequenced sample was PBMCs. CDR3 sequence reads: CASSLGQANYGYTF. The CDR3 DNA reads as TGCGCCAGCAGCTTGGGGCAGGCCAACTATGGCTACACCTTC.